This T cell receptor (beta chain) was sequenced in a study of blood T cell repertoires in COVID-19. Study background: Some COVID-19 samples were acute and others convalescent; all came from the United States, Italy and Spain. T cells, B-cell-depleted T cells, or PBMCs supplied cDNA or gDNA.

This clone came up many times. Only in-frame clones appear in the TCRdb table, and some are missing; sequencing was by immunoSEQ multiplex PCR. In the table there are about 190,000 clones, around 80% of which are singletons. The CDR3 is 14 residues long. CDR1 and CDR2 (germline): SGHNT, YYREEE (reference sequence). Unmatched junction bases numbered 3, after V lost 2 bases and J lost 3 bases. This chain uses TRBV5-4 with TRBJ1-1, with 8 bases aligning to TRBD1. The sequencing sample was made of peripheral blood. This TCR was recovered from a woman of 80 years or more with active or convalescent COVID-19. This CDR3 reads CASSLQGEDTEAFF. The CDR3 bases are TGTGCCAGCAGCTTACAGGGGGAGGACACTGAAGCTTTCTTT. The full variable domain, rest sourced from reference TRBV5-4 and TRBJ1-1, is ETGVTQSPTHLIKTRGQQVTLRCSSQSGHNTVSWYQQALGQGPQFIFQYYREEENGRGNFPPRFSGLQFPNYSSELNVNALELDDSALYLCASSLQGEDTEAFFGQGTRLTVV.